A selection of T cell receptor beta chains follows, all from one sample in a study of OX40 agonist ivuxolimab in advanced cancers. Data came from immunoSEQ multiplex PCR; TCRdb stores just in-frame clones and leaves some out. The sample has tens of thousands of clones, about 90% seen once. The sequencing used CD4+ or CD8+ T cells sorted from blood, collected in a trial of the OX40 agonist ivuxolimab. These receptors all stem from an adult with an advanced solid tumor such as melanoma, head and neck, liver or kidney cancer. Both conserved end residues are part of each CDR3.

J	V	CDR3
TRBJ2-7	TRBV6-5	CASRPGLGAYEQYF
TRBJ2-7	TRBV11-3	CASSELNEQYF
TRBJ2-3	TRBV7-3	CASSLRGGLGTDTQYF
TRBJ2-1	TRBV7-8	CASSPPGQYSSYNEQFF
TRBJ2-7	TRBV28	CASSSPGGAEQYF
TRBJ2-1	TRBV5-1	CASSFLAASNEQFF
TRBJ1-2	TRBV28	CASSSLGSGRGYTF
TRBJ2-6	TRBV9	CASSASGSGISGANVLTF
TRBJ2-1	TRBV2	CASTRTALEQFF
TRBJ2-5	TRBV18	CASSHLEGARETQYF
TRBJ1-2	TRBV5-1	CASSPDTHYGYTF
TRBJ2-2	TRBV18	CASSPPKGGGHTGELFF
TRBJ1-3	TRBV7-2	CASRPQGGGNTIYF
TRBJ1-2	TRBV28	CASLQGPRGYTF
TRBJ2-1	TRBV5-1	CASSLKETGTSGNEQFF
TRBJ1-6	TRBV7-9	CASSMTGGSPLHF
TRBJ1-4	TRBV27	CASSLRRFEKLFF
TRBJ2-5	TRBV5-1	CASSLVSSGSGFETQYF
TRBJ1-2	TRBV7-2	CASSLVGGSNYGYTF
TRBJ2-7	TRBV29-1	CSVPGQSSPYEQYF
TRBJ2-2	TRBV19	CASSIGRQAGELFF
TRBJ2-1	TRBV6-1	CASSGGLARVNEQFF
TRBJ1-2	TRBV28	CASSSLGEGTLDYTF
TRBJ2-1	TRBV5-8	CASSLRLFRDEQFF
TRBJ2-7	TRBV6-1	CAIDEYYEQYF
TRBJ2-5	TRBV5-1	CASSLVAGEETQYF
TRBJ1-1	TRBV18	CASSPLVEGTAEAFF
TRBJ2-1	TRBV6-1	CASSPTSGVYNEQFF
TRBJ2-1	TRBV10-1	CASRRHLSYNEQFF
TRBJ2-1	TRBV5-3	CASSLASYNEQFF
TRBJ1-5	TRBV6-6	CASSYGDREINQPQHF
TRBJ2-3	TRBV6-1	CASSVSRGGDTQYF
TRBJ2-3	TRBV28	CASWNRGTDTQYF
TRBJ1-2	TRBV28	CASSSTGNPANYGYTF
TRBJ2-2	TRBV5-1	CASRGQGASGELFF
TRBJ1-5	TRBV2	CASRRDLGSQPQHF
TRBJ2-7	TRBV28	CASRGQGTSYEQYF
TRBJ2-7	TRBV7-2	CASSESSGGDYEQYF
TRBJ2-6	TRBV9	CASSSAIGGPYSGANVLTF
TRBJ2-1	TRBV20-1	CSAKRNEQFF